Listed here are 7 T cell receptor beta chains from one sample, sequenced in a study of T cells after yellow fever vaccination. TCRdb analysed the 5' RACE reads with MiXCR anew, one entry per CDR3 protein. The sample has 120,000 or so distinct CDR3 sequences; around 9.8% are singletons. Sequenced here: CD8+ T cells sorted from PBMCs, sampled on the day of the yellow fever booster vaccination. All receptors come from a man aged 18 to 30 who received the YFV17D yellow fever vaccine.

The chain couples TRBV20-1 to TRBJ2-7; 7 positions agree with TRBD2. The CDR3 runs to 14 residues. Germline CDR1 reads DFQATT; CDR2 reads SNEGSKA (reference sequence). Unmatched junction bases numbered 4, after V lost 0 bases and J lost 2 bases. CDR3 region: CSARESSGPYEQYF. CDR3 in DNA: TGCAGTGCTAGAGAGTCTAGCGGCCCCTACGAGCAGTACTTC.

There are a few counts of this clonotype. The chain uses TRBV7-2 and TRBJ2-7, with TRBD1 matching over 10 bases. Trimming at V came to 5 bases and at J to 2 bases, leaving 9 bases not matched to a gene. CDR3 size: 16 residues. Germline V gene data show CDR1 as SGHTA and CDR2 as FQGNSA. The CDR3 sequence is CASSDPLGQGTYEQYF. The CDR3 DNA follows: TGTGCCAGCAGCGACCCTCTGGGACAGGGGACCTACGAGCAGTACTTC.

The rearrangement joins TRBV6-6 to TRBJ1-4; TRBD1 matches 8 bases. The CDR3 covers 16 residues. V trimming: 6 bases; J trimming: 6 bases; junction bases outside the gene matches: 12. The V gene's germline CDR1 is MNHNY and CDR2 SVGAGI (reference sequence). The CDR3 DNA is TGTGCCAGCAGGCCTCCCCGACAGGGGTTTTATGAAAAACTGTTTTTT. This sequence encodes CASRPPRQGFYEKLFF.

This clonotype was counted only a few times. V usage is TRBV7-2 and J usage is TRBJ2-5, with 13 bases aligning to TRBD2. CDR1 is SGHTA, CDR2 FQGNSA, per germline. V lost 5 bases to trimming and J lost 5 bases; unmatched junction nucleotides: 5. This CDR3 is 15 amino acids long. The DNA of the CDR3 is TGTGCCAGCAGCAGACTAGCGGGGGGAGGGGAGACCCAGTACTTC. Residues: CASSRLAGGGETQYF.

The chain carries TRBV7-9 and TRBJ1-4, with D possibly TRBD1 on 5 matching bases. Germline values: CDR1 SEHNR, CDR2 FQNEAQ (reference sequence). V dropped 8 bases and J dropped 5 bases, with 15 bases sitting between them. CDR3 length: 14 residues. CDR3 amino acids: CASGVREGNEKLFF. As DNA, the CDR3 is TGTGCCAGCGGAGTCAGGGAAGGCAATGAAAAACTGTTTTTT.

This clonotype was found a few times. The genes are TRBV20-1 and TRBJ2-1; D gene ambiguous. This CDR3 is built from 13 residues. Per the germline V gene, CDR1 is DFQATT and CDR2 is SNEGSKA (reference sequence). V was clipped by 0 bases and J by 9 bases, with 12 bases between them. The CDR3 nucleotides read TGCAGTGCTAGAGATGGATTGCATGGTGAGCAGTTCTTC. Protein sequence: CSARDGLHGEQFF.

V gene TRBV4-3 combines with J gene TRBJ1-2; 9 positions agree with TRBD1. The CDR3 runs to 17 residues. V trimming: 0 bases; J trimming: 8 bases; junction bases outside the gene matches: 13. CDR1 is LGHNA and CDR2 is YSLEER in the germline V gene. The CDR3 sequence: CASSQDMSRQGVNGYTF. CDR3 coding DNA: TGCGCCAGCAGCCAAGATATGTCTAGACAGGGGGTTAACGGCTACACCTTC.